This entry is about one T cell receptor beta chain. The antigen is undetermined. The method was immunoSEQ multiplex PCR; TCRdb's version includes in-frame clones alone and lacks a portion of them. The profile shows some 120,000 clones, around 92% of them singletons. The data derive from a study of T cell responses to AZD1222 COVID-19 vaccine. General study points: At 160-218 and 743-854, vaccine-associated CD4 TCRs were dominant, and they spanned spike.

Germline assignment: CDR1 SGHAT and CDR2 FQDESV (reference sequence). The CDR3 covers 14 residues. Trimming cost V 2 bases and J 3 bases, with 9 bases left between them. The chain carries TRBV11-1 and TRBJ2-3, with TRBD1 as a possible D gene (5 bases). The sequence derives from an adult in good health. The sample consisted of peripheral blood, taken on day 0 of AZD1222 vaccination. The CDR3 loop is CASSLWPGTDTQYF. Written as DNA, the CDR3 is TGTGCCAGCAGCTTATGGCCAGGGACAGATACGCAGTATTTT.